What follows are 28 T cell receptor beta chains derived from one specimen sequenced in a study of shared clonotypes between healthy human individuals. Profiling relied on immunoSEQ multiplex PCR, and the TCRdb table lists in-frame clones only, not all of them. The sample carries 600,000 to 750,000 clones, about 90% recorded once. Source material: memory CD8+ T cells from PBMCs. Subset denoted: CD45RO+ cells pooled with CCR7-negative TemRA cells. These receptor sequences come from a young man in good health. Some clones in this sample may be carry-over from other donors' samples.

V usage is TRBV5-4 and J usage is TRBJ1-2, with a weak D call TRBD1 (5 bases). The V end lost 0 bases, the J end lost 7 bases, and 16 bases lay between the germline ends. Germline CDR1 is SGHNT and CDR2 is YYREEE (reference sequence). The CDR3 extends over 15 amino acids. The CDR3 DNA follows: TGTGCCAGCAGCTTGGCGCAAGGGGCCGGGAGTGGCTACACCTTC. The encoded protein is CASSLAQGAGSGYTF. Using reference TRBV5-4 and TRBJ1-2 for the parts outside the CDR3, the full variable domain is ETGVTQSPTHLIKTRGQQVTLRCSSQSGHNTVSWYQQALGQGPQFIFQYYREEENGRGNFPPRFSGLQFPNYSSELNVNALELDDSALYLCASSLAQGAGSGYTFGSGTRLTVV.

The CDR3 reads CASSFRQGIQETQYF. The CDR3 DNA reads as TGTGCCAGCAGCTTTCGACAGGGGATACAAGAGACCCAGTACTTC. The chain joins TRBV7-9 to TRBJ2-5; 8 nucleotides align to TRBD1. The CDR3 has 15 amino acids. The V gene end was trimmed by 3 bases and the J gene end by 2 bases; junction bases not matched to a gene: 5. Germline V gene sequence: CDR1 SEHNR, CDR2 FQNEAQ (reference sequence).

The V and J genes are TRBV7-2 and TRBJ2-3, with D tentatively TRBD1 or TRBD2 (5 bases each). The CDR3 contains 14 residues. The germline V and J ends were trimmed by 4 bases and 4 bases, with 12 bases remaining between them. The germline V gene encodes CDR1 SGHTA and CDR2 FQGNSA. The CDR3 region is CASSSQRGPDTQYF. As DNA, the CDR3 is TGTGCCAGCAGCTCTCAGAGGGGACCAGATACGCAGTATTTT.

This clone showed up just a few times. The chain recombines TRBV28 with TRBJ1-5; D remains ambiguous. The CDR3 is 14 amino acids. Trimming pared 7 bases from V and 0 bases from J, leaving 10 bases between. Germline V gene sequence: CDR1 MDHEN, CDR2 SYDVKM. CDR3 bases: TGTGCCAGCATGGGTCCGGATAGCAATCAGCCCCAGCATTTT. Translation gives CASMGPDSNQPQHF.

CDR3 sequence reads: CSARTGYGYTF. The CDR3 nucleotides read TGCAGTGCTAGGACAGGCTATGGCTACACCTTC. This chain links TRBV20-1 with TRBJ1-2, with D maybe TRBD1 (6 bases). V was cut by 3 bases and J by 4 bases, with 6 bases left in between. Germline values: CDR1 DFQATT, CDR2 SNEGSKA (reference sequence). The CDR3 consists of 11 residues.

The chain couples TRBV13 to TRBJ2-3; D unresolved. CDR1 is PRHDT and CDR2 is FYEKMQ in the germline V gene (reference sequence). The CDR3 runs 13 residues. The V end was cut by 3 bases, the J end by 0 bases, with 4 bases between. DNA of the CDR3: TGTGCCAGCAGCTTGGAGAGCACAGATACGCAGTATTTT. As protein: CASSLESTDTQYF.

The chain joins TRBV27 to TRBJ1-2; TRBD1 matches 8 bases. The germline gives CDR1 MNHEY, CDR2 SMNVEV (reference sequence). This CDR3 region has 14 residues. Trimming cost V 4 bases and J 4 bases; bases outside gene matches: 5. The CDR3 here is CASSYQGAGYGYTF. DNA of the CDR3: TGTGCCAGCAGTTATCAGGGGGCTGGCTATGGCTACACCTTC.

This sequence joins TRBV4-3 and TRBJ2-3; a weak D match, TRBD2 (5 bases). The V and J ends lost 0 bases and 5 bases respectively, with 12 bases between them. This CDR3 spans 15 amino acids. Per the germline V gene, CDR1 is LGHNA and CDR2 is YSLEER. The CDR3: CASSQDRRWEDTQYF. For the CDR3, the DNA is TGCGCCAGCAGCCAAGATCGGAGGTGGGAAGATACGCAGTATTTT.

V usage is TRBV7-9 and J usage is TRBJ2-7; D tentatively reads TRBD1 or TRBD2 (6 bases each). Trimming pared 1 base from V and 12 bases from J, leaving 10 bases between. The germline gives CDR1 SEHNR, CDR2 FQNEAQ (reference sequence). The CDR3 covers 11 residues. CDR3: CASSLGGGLYF. Written as DNA, the CDR3 is TGTGCCAGCAGCTTAGGTGGGGGGCTGTACTTC.

The J gene is TRBJ2-7, the V gene TRBV5-8; D gene unclear. From germline, CDR1 is SGHTS and CDR2 YDEGEE. The CDR3 length is 16 residues. Trimming left V 2 bases short and J 2 bases short, with 17 bases between. CDR3: CASSLDRMGWAYEQYF. The CDR3 region has the DNA TGTGCCAGCAGCTTAGATCGGATGGGCTGGGCCTACGAGCAGTACTTC.

The J gene is TRBJ2-7, the V gene TRBV28; no firm D call. V gave up 7 bases and J gave up 2 bases, with 15 bases separating them. The CDR3 contains 14 residues. Germline CDR1 and CDR2: MDHEN and SYDVKM. Here the CDR3 reads CASTGETTPYEQYF. CDR3 nucleotides: TGTGCCAGCACTGGCGAGACAACCCCCTACGAGCAGTACTTC.

The rearrangement uses TRBV7-2 and TRBJ2-3, with D hard to call. Germline V gene lookup returns CDR1 SGHTA and CDR2 FQGNSA. CDR3 length equals 15 residues. This chain's CDR3 is CATALYDISEDTQYF. CDR3 DNA: TGTGCGACCGCTCTATATGACATTTCCGAAGATACGCAGTATTTT.

A single count supports this clone. The chain is built from TRBV27 and TRBJ2-7; 9 bases are shared with TRBD2. Germline V gives CDR1 MNHEY, CDR2 SMNVEV (reference sequence). The J segment lost 3 bases and the V segment lost 0 bases, leaving 3 bases of the junction unmatched. The CDR3 has 15 residues. The CDR3 DNA sequence: TGTGCCAGCAGTTTATCGGGGACTAGCTACTACGAGCAGTACTTC. Translation gives CASSLSGTSYYEQYF.

The chain has TRBV7-9 and TRBJ1-5, with 7 nucleotides matching TRBD1. Unmatched junction bases numbered 0, after V lost 5 bases and J lost 2 bases. CDR1 and CDR2 (germline): SEHNR, FQNEAQ (reference sequence). The CDR3 extends over 13 amino acids. As DNA, the CDR3 is TGTGCCAGCAGCCAGGGGGGCAATCAGCCCCAGCATTTT. Residues: CASSQGGNQPQHF. Based on the CDR3 plus reference TRBV7-9 and TRBJ1-5, the full variable domain is DTGVSQNPRHKITKRGQNVTFRCDPISEHNRLYWYRQTLGQGPEFLTYFQNEAQLEKSRLLSDRFSAERPKGSFSTLEIQRTEQGDSAMYLCASSQGGNQPQHFGDGTRLSIL.

As to this clone: Additional DNA sequences in this sample encode the identical CDR3. The V gene is TRBV7-9, the J gene TRBJ2-7, with D possibly matching TRBD2 (5 bases). The CDR3 loop spans 13 amino acids. Germline V gene data show CDR1 as SEHNR and CDR2 as FQNEAQ (reference sequence). Trimming stripped 0 bases from V and 5 bases from J, with 8 bases between. The CDR3 region has the DNA TGTGCCAGCAGCTTAGCCGGAGCGGACGAGCAGTACTTC. Residues: CASSLAGADEQYF.

The chain recombines TRBV7-9 with TRBJ2-7; 7 nucleotides line up with TRBD1. The ends lost 4 bases at V and 2 bases at J; junction bases unmatched: 8. Germline V gene data show CDR1 as SEHNR and CDR2 as FQNEAQ (reference sequence). The CDR3 contains 15 residues. The CDR3 DNA reads TGTGCCAGCAGCTCGAAGGGGACAGCGACCTACGAGCAGTACTTC. Its protein is CASSSKGTATYEQYF. The whole variable domain, filled in from reference TRBV7-9 and TRBJ2-7, reads DTGVSQNPRHKITKRGQNVTFRCDPISEHNRLYWYRQTLGQGPEFLTYFQNEAQLEKSRLLSDRFSAERPKGSFSTLEIQRTEQGDSAMYLCASSSKGTATYEQYFGPGTRLTVT.

V and J are TRBV6-1 and TRBJ2-1; 7 bases are a match to TRBD1. Germline CDR1 MNHNS, CDR2 SASEGT. CDR3 size: 15 residues. V was clipped by 6 bases and J by 4 bases; unmatched bases: 9. This CDR3 is CASSVDRLIYNEQFF. The CDR3 DNA is TGTGCCAGCAGCGTGGACAGGCTTATTTACAATGAGCAGTTCTTC.

The chain joins TRBV6-6 to TRBJ1-1; possibly TRBD1 for D (5 bases). The V and J ends lost 2 bases and 8 bases respectively, with 9 bases between them. This CDR3 is 12 amino acids long. Looked up from germline, CDR1 is MNHNY and CDR2 is SVGAGI (reference sequence). CDR3 in amino acids: CASSYPREEAFF. For the CDR3, the DNA is TGTGCCAGCAGTTACCCCAGGGAGGAAGCTTTCTTT.

This clone was seen only once. The chain carries TRBV28 and TRBJ2-3; D gene unclear. Germline loops: CDR1 MDHEN, CDR2 SYDVKM. The CDR3 is made up of 13 amino acids. Trimming shortened V by 3 bases and J by 3 bases, and 7 bases separated the two germline ends. The DNA of the CDR3 is TGTGCCAGCAGTTTTGGCGCTACAGATACGCAGTATTTT. Encoded protein: CASSFGATDTQYF.

CDR3 amino acids: CASSLLAVTSYEQYF. The CDR3 coding sequence is TGTGCCAGCAGTTTACTCGCGGTGACTTCCTACGAGCAGTACTTC. The chain has TRBV28 and TRBJ2-7; no firm D call. The length of the CDR3 is 15 residues. Trimming took 2 bases from V and 1 from J, leaving 12 bases between them. CDR1 is MDHEN, CDR2 SYDVKM, per germline. The full variable domain, with the rest looked up from reference TRBV28 and TRBJ2-7, is DVKVTQSSRYLVKRTGEKVFLECVQDMDHENMFWYRQDPGLGLRLIYFSYDVKMKEKGDIPEGYSVSREKKERFSLILESASTNQTSMYLCASSLLAVTSYEQYFGPGTRLTVT.

The chain uses TRBV5-6 and TRBJ1-4; 10 nucleotides line up with TRBD1. Germline trimming cut 3 bases from V and 8 bases from J; bases unmatched to any gene: 4. This CDR3 spans 14 amino acids. Germline CDR1 is SGHDT and CDR2 is YYEEEE. In DNA form, the CDR3 reads TGTGCCAGCAGCTCGATGACAGGGGGCGAAAAACTGTTTTTT. Its translation: CASSSMTGGEKLFF.

The chain uses TRBV7-2 and TRBJ1-1; TRBD1 matches at 7 bases. The germline CDR1 and CDR2 sequences are SGHTA and FQGNSA. This CDR3 comprises 15 residues. Trimming removed 4 bases from V and 3 bases from J; junction bases left unmatched: 8. The chain's CDR3 is CASSSTRDRHTEAFF. The CDR3 nucleotides read TGTGCCAGCAGCTCGACCCGGGACAGACACACTGAAGCTTTCTTT.

V is TRBV10-3 and J is TRBJ2-2; D is undetermined. The CDR3 runs to 10 residues. The germline V gene has CDR1 ENHRY and CDR2 SYGVKD. V shed 11 bases and J shed 6 bases, with 7 bases lying between them. CDR3 protein: CAPLAGELFF. CDR3 in DNA: TGTGCCCCCCTGGCCGGGGAGCTGTTTTTT.

This clone was recorded once. This sequence joins TRBV7-2 and TRBJ2-5; no clear D. The V gene lost 6 bases and the J gene lost 1 base, with 9 bases spanning the gap. Germline loops: CDR1 SGHTA, CDR2 FQGNSA. CDR3 length equals 13 residues. The CDR3, as DNA: TGTGCCAGCAGACGGAGTAGCCAAGAGACCCAGTACTTC. Its translation is CASRRSSQETQYF. Full variable domain (outside the CDR3, taken from reference TRBV7-2 and TRBJ2-5): GAGVSQSPSNKVTEKGKDVELRCDPISGHTALYWYRQSLGQGLEFLIYFQGNSAPDKSGLPSDRFSAERTGGSVSTLTIQRTQQEDSAVYLCASRRSSQETQYFGPGTRLLVL.

J is TRBJ2-7 and V is TRBV7-8; 10 bases agree with TRBD2. Germline CDR1 is SGHVS and CDR2 is FQNEAQ. This CDR3 region has 16 residues. The V and J ends lost 5 bases and 5 bases, in that order; junction bases with no gene match: 12. The CDR3 nucleotides are TGTGCCAGCAGCCCGAAGCTAGCGGGAGTACCTAACGAGCAGTACTTC. Translating it yields CASSPKLAGVPNEQYF.

The V gene is TRBV28, the J gene TRBJ1-3, with D uncertain. The CDR3 has 15 residues. From germline, CDR1 is MDHEN and CDR2 SYDVKM. The V gene lost 5 bases and the J gene lost 2 bases, with 13 bases spanning the gap. The CDR3 here is CASSLGPSAGNTIYF. DNA of the CDR3: TGTGCCAGCAGTCTCGGGCCCAGCGCTGGAAACACCATATATTTT.

In its sample, this clone was seen once. The gene calls are TRBV27 and TRBJ2-5; D is unclear. Germline V gives CDR1 MNHEY, CDR2 SMNVEV (reference sequence). This CDR3 region has 13 residues. Trimming removed 3 bases at V and 5 bases at J, with 10 bases between. The CDR3 bases are TGTGCCAGCAGTTTCCTCCCTATGGAGACCCAGTACTTC. As protein: CASSFLPMETQYF.

The CDR3 protein is CASSLGESSYNEQFF. The CDR3 nucleotides are TGTGCCAGTAGTCTCGGCGAGAGCTCCTACAATGAGCAGTTCTTC. The chain employs TRBV19 and TRBJ2-1; D gene ambiguous. V was shortened by 5 bases and J by 0 bases, with 11 bases between the two germline ends. The CDR3 runs to 15 residues. CDR1 is LNHDA and CDR2 is SQIVND in the germline V gene (reference sequence).